These T cell receptor beta chains were read from a single sample in a study of OX40 agonist ivuxolimab in advanced cancers. Produced via immunoSEQ multiplex PCR; TCRdb's table is partial and in-frame only. This sample yields some 66,000 clones, of which almost 85% are seen a single time; approximately 5.1% belongs to the top ten. The sample consisted of CD4+ or CD8+ T cells sorted from blood, taken in a trial of the OX40 agonist ivuxolimab. The receptors stem from an adult with an advanced solid tumor such as melanoma, head and neck, liver or kidney cancer. The CDR3 runs from the conserved cysteine through the conserved F or W. Each record gives: J gene, CDR3 length, D gene, clone size, V gene, CDR3 DNA, CDR3 protein. A D gene is named only where the DNA matches it firmly. Not every row has a clone size; where given, it reads once, few, many or a size class.

TRBJ1-4 13 NA once TRBV7-2 TGTGCCAGCAGCCGGGCAACTAATGAAAAACTGTTTTTT CASSRATNEKLFF
TRBJ1-3 12 TRBD1 NA TRBV11-3 TGTCTATGGCAGGGGGCTGGAAACACCATATATTTT CLWQGAGNTIYF
TRBJ2-2 14 TRBD1 once TRBV7-2 TGTGCCAGCAGCCGACAGGGAATGACCGGGGAGCTGTTTTTT CASSRQGMTGELFF
TRBJ2-3 17 NA NA TRBV7-8 TGTGCCAGCAGCTTAGCCCGCGGGACAGAAGGCACAGATACGCAGTATTTT CASSLARGTEGTDTQYF
TRBJ2-3 19 TRBD2 NA TRBV27 TGTGCCAGCAGCGTTATACCTAATTTAGCGGGAGGCCGCACAGATACGCAGTATTTT CASSVIPNLAGGRTDTQYF
TRBJ2-2 15 NA NA TRBV5-1 TGCGCCAGCACCGATTTAAGGGATGTTTCCGGGGAGCTGTTTTTT CASTDLRDVSGELFF
TRBJ2-1 15 NA few TRBV28 TGTGCCAGCAGTTTACTTGGGAGCTCCTACAATGAGCAGTTCTTC CASSLLGSSYNEQFF
TRBJ1-3 15 NA NA TRBV6-1 TGTGCCAGCAGTACCCCCCTGACGGGCGGAAACACCATATATTTT CASSTPLTGGNTIYF
TRBJ2-2 14 NA NA TRBV6-6 TGTGCCAGCAAAGGCAGAGCGAACACCGGGGAGCTGTTTTTT CASKGRANTGELFF
TRBJ2-1 14 NA NA TRBV7-2 TGTGCCAGCAGCTTAGAGGGGCCCTACAATGAGCAGTTCTTC CASSLEGPYNEQFF
TRBJ1-2 14 NA NA TRBV2 TGTGCCAGCAGTGAGTCTAACAGCTACTATGGCTACACCTTC CASSESNSYYGYTF
TRBJ2-3 16 TRBD2 NA TRBV6-4 TGTGCCAGCAGTGACTCGGCTAGCGGGGGGGCAGATACGCAGTATTTT CASSDSASGGADTQYF
TRBJ2-7 12 NA NA TRBV21-1 TGTGCCAGCAGCGACAGTAAGTACGAGCAGCACTTC CASSDSKYEQHF
TRBJ1-5 15 NA once TRBV9 TGTGCCAGCAGCGTAGGGGGGGGCGGGAATCAGCCCCAGCATTTT CASSVGGGGNQPQHF
TRBJ2-7 13 NA NA TRBV7-3 TGTGCCAGCAGCTTTCAGGGCGGCTACGAGCAGTACTTC CASSFQGGYEQYF
TRBJ2-7 14 NA NA TRBV7-9 TGTGCCAGCAGCTTAGCGCTGTCAGGGTACGAGCAGTACTTC CASSLALSGYEQYF
TRBJ1-3 14 NA NA TRBV19 TGTGCCAGTAGTATCCTTGAGGCTGGAAACACCATATATTTT CASSILEAGNTIYF
TRBJ2-1 13 NA NA TRBV27 TGTGCCACCATCGCCGGGACAAACAATGAGCAGTTCTTC CATIAGTNNEQFF
TRBJ1-1 13 NA NA TRBV11-2 TGTGCCAGCAGCTTTGACACAAACACTGAAGCTTTCTTT CASSFDTNTEAFF
TRBJ1-5 17 NA NA TRBV10-3 TGTGCCATCAGTGAGGCGGGTGGGGGCACCCTCAATCAGCCCCAGCATTTT CAISEAGGGTLNQPQHF
TRBJ2-7 15 TRBD1 NA TRBV9 TGTGCCAGCAGCCCCACGGGGGACAGGGCCTACGAGCAGTACTTC CASSPTGDRAYEQYF
TRBJ2-1 16 NA NA TRBV11-2 TGTGCCAGCAGCTTCCGAGCGGATAGCTCCTACAATGAGCAGTTCTTC CASSFRADSSYNEQFF
TRBJ2-1 14 NA NA TRBV30 TGTGCCTGGACGGGGCAGGGTCTTTACAATGAGCAGTTCTTC CAWTGQGLYNEQFF
TRBJ1-1 14 TRBD1 NA TRBV6-6 TGTGCCAGCAGCTTCACAGGGGTTGGCACTGAAGCTTTCTTT CASSFTGVGTEAFF
TRBJ2-7 11 NA many TRBV7-9 TGTGCCAGCAGCTCCATTACGCAGCAGTACTTC CASSSITQQYF
TRBJ1-4 17 NA once TRBV28 TGTGCCAGCAGTACCCCCGATACAGGGTTGACAAATGAAAAACTGTTTTTT CASSTPDTGLTNEKLFF
TRBJ2-5 14 TRBD1 NA TRBV6-1 TGTGCCAGCAGGGGGACGGCCAGGGGGGAGACCCAGTACTTC CASRGTARGETQYF
TRBJ1-6 15 NA NA TRBV28 TGTGCCAGCAGTTTGCTATATATTGGAGATTCACCCCTCCACTTT CASSLLYIGDSPLHF
TRBJ1-1 11 NA NA TRBV9 TGTGCCAGCAGGTCGAACACTGAAGCTTTCTTT CASRSNTEAFF
TRBJ1-1 15 TRBD1 NA TRBV27 TGTGCCAGCAGCCGGGACAGGGAAGTGGACACTGAAGCTTTCTTT CASSRDREVDTEAFF
TRBJ2-3 15 TRBD2 NA TRBV4-1 TGCGCCAGCAGCCTGACTAGCGGGAGTGCAGATACGCAGTATTTT CASSLTSGSADTQYF
TRBJ1-3 14 NA few TRBV5-1 TGCGCCAGCAGCCCTATGGTAGGCGGAAACACCATATATTTT CASSPMVGGNTIYF
TRBJ2-2 16 TRBD2 NA TRBV2 TGTGCCAGCAGTGATGGGGTAGCGGGAGACACCGGGGAGCTGTTTTTT CASSDGVAGDTGELFF
TRBJ2-1 16 NA NA TRBV9 TGTGCCAGCAGCGATATTTGGGGGGTCTGGCCCAATGAGCAGTTCTTC CASSDIWGVWPNEQFF
TRBJ1-2 16 TRBD1 NA TRBV7-9 TGTGCCAGCAGCGCGGGACAGGGGGCCCCCTTATATGGCTACACCTTC CASSAGQGAPLYGYTF
TRBJ1-3 16 NA NA TRBV15 TGTGCCACCAGCAGCCCCATCTTGATTTTTGGAAACACCATATATTTT CATSSPILIFGNTIYF
TRBJ2-6 17 NA few TRBV11-2 TGTGCCAGCAGCTTAGTCCTAGTAGGGGCTGGGGCCAACGTCCTGACTTTC CASSLVLVGAGANVLTF
TRBJ1-2 14 TRBD1 NA TRBV7-6 TGTGCCAGCAGCTCCGGACAGGGTAGCTATGGCTACACCTTC CASSSGQGSYGYTF
TRBJ2-1 17 TRBD2 NA TRBV9 TGTGCCAGCAGCCTCAGACTAGCGGGAGGCAGGTACAATGAGCAGTTCTTC CASSLRLAGGRYNEQFF
TRBJ2-7 13 NA NA TRBV5-1 TGCGCCAGCAGCTTGGCAGGGCTCTACGAGCAGTACTTC CASSLAGLYEQYF
TRBJ2-2 13 NA NA TRBV28 TGTGCCAGCAGTTTAAAGGCGACCGGGGAGCTGTTTTTT CASSLKATGELFF
TRBJ2-3 15 NA NA TRBV7-8 TGTGCCAGCAGCTTAGTCACGCCCCCTGTAGATACGCAGTATTTT CASSLVTPPVDTQYF